The clone carrying this T cell receptor (beta chain) appeared a single time. Its specificity is not known. Using immunoSEQ multiplex PCR, the repertoire was profiled, and TCRdb retains in-frame clones only, with some absent. The sample comprises under 70,000 clones, less than 90% of which are singletons, and approximately 14% rests with the top ten. The time point here: pretreatment peripheral blood. Patients were living with locally advanced or metastatic urothelial carcinoma. This specimen belongs to a study of PD-L1 blockade in urothelial cancer. Overall study context: Males with urothelial cancer arising in the bladder constituted most of the roughly 30 patients. Per blood sample, T cells had a median of around 140,000.

Germline V CDR1 and CDR2: SGHRS, YFSETQ. This CDR3 is 14 amino acids long. Trimming took off 5 bases at V and 2 bases at J, with 14 bases between the two ends. Broader study findings: When pretreatment blood TCR clonality was below the median, it predicted better survival.

The TCR sequence derives from a man between 65 and 85 years old with urothelial cancer. The sample was PBMCs, taken around atezolizumab (anti-PD-L1) treatment. This chain joins TRBV5-1 and TRBJ2-7; possible D gene TRBD2, 6 bases. CDR3 protein: CASRGSGDPYEQYF. The CDR3 DNA reads TGCGCCAGCAGAGGATCGGGGGACCCCTACGAGCAGTACTTC.